This T cell receptor (beta chain) was documented in a study of T cells in localized non-small cell lung cancer. Sequencing was performed with immunoSEQ multiplex PCR; in TCRdb, only in-frame clones are kept and a portion is missing. The sample shows 20,000 to 25,000 clones, roughly nine tenths of them seen only once. A word on this clone: The antigen is unknown.

This CDR3 has 16 residues. Germline loops: CDR1 LNHDA, CDR2 SQIVND (reference sequence). V lost 3 bases, J lost 7 bases, and 10 bases stayed unmatched. Findings and limits, study-wide: Among blood samples, higher T cell density accompanied longer overall survival.

This receptor was obtained from a man aged 40-75 years with stage II squamous cell lung carcinoma. This chain links TRBV19 with TRBJ1-1; TRBD1 matches at 11 bases. The sample was PBMCs, taken before any cancer treatment. The chain's CDR3 is CASSIRTGGFRGEAFF. DNA of the CDR3: TGTGCCAGTAGTATTAGGACAGGGGGCTTTAGAGGTGAAGCTTTCTTT.